This T cell receptor (beta chain) was sequenced during a study of cytomegalovirus exposure and HLA in healthy donors. Study-level results: TCR beta sequences reportedly predicted most subjects' HLA-A and HLA-B alleles accurately. The authors listed roughly 150 TCR beta chains as cytomegalovirus-associated.

PCR employed 60 Vbeta and 13 Jbeta primers. Libraries were prepared by immunoSEQ multiplex PCR; TCRdb keeps only in-frame clonotypes and omits some of them. The table has hundreds of thousands of clones, approximately 83% seen once; the top ten hold 1.2% to 1.5%. Donors were nominally healthy when sampled, though unrecorded immune exposures were likely. As for this clone: Its antigen is unidentified.

The germline gives CDR1 LGHNA, CDR2 YNFKEQ. This CDR3 has 15 amino acids. Trimming cost V 0 bases and J 8 bases, with 16 bases left between them. What was sequenced was PBMCs. The chain recombines TRBV4-2 with TRBJ1-2; weak D call: TRBD1 (5 bases). This receptor was identified in a girl aged 5-17 years in good health and CMV-seronegative. The CDR3 spells CASSQDQGRLRGYTF. The CDR3 DNA reads as TGTGCCAGCAGCCAAGATCAGGGCAGATTGCGGGGCTACACCTTC.